This record looks at one T cell receptor beta chain sequence and its context. Measured with immunoSEQ multiplex PCR; TCRdb has only the in-frame clones, and not every one. Among 35,000 to 50,000 clones listed, roughly 90% were seen once. This sample is drawn from a study of OX40 agonist ivuxolimab in advanced cancers. Germline V gene sequence: CDR1 SGHRS, CDR2 YFSETQ. The CDR3 loop spans 13 amino acids. V shed 4 bases and J 11 bases; nucleotides not matched to a gene: 11. The specimen was CD4+ or CD8+ T cells sorted from blood, collected in a trial of the OX40 agonist ivuxolimab. This clonotype was obtained from an adult with an advanced solid tumor such as melanoma, head and neck, liver or kidney cancer. The chain couples TRBV5-1 to TRBJ1-1; 7 bases are shared with TRBD1. This CDR3 reads CASSDAGGKRAFF. The CDR3 DNA follows: TGCGCCAGCAGCGACGCAGGGGGGAAGAGGGCTTTCTTT. The full variable domain, in which reference TRBV5-1 and TRBJ1-1 provide the parts outside the CDR3, is KAGVTQTPRYLIKTRGQQVTLSCSPISGHRSVSWYQQTPGQGLQFLFEYFSETQRNKGNFPGRFSGRQFSNSRSEMNVSTLELGDSALYLCASSDAGGKRAFFGQGTRLTVV.